A selection of T cell receptor beta chains follows, all from one sample in a study of blood T cell repertoires in COVID-19. The method was immunoSEQ multiplex PCR; TCRdb's version includes in-frame clones alone and lacks a portion of them. The table has just over 250,000 clones, about 90% seen once; the top ten hold 2% to 3%. The sample consisted of peripheral blood. Every receptor here comes from a woman aged 50 to 60 with acute or convalescent COVID-19. CDR3s include the opening cysteine and the closing phenylalanine or tryptophan. D genes are given only for firm matches. The size of a clone is reported for some rows only, either as once, few or many, or as a class for expanded clones.

>TRBD1|15|TRBJ1-4|TRBV5-8|-
TGTGCCAGCAGCTTCGGGGACAGGCAGTCCGAAAAACTGTTTTTT
CASSFGDRQSEKLFF
>TRBD1|14|TRBJ2-5|TRBV29-1|-
TGCAGCGACCTGGACAGGTTCGTATGGGAGACCCAGTACTTC
CSDLDRFVWETQYF
>TRBD1|18|TRBJ2-2|TRBV28|-
TGTGCCAGCAGTTTCTTGGACAGGCGAGTTTTGTTTACCGGGGAGCTGTTTTTT
CASSFLDRRVLFTGELFF
>TRBD2|15|TRBJ2-3|TRBV5-5|-
TGTGCCAGCAGTTTGCAGCGGGAGGTTGGAGATACGCAGTATTTT
CASSLQREVGDTQYF
>-|13|TRBJ2-5|TRBV28|-
TGTGCCAGCACGCAGGCCGCCCAAGAGACCCAGTACTTC
CASTQAAQETQYF
>-|15|TRBJ1-6|TRBV28|-
TGTGCCAGCAATGTCTACAGATTTTATAATTCACCCCTCCACTTT
CASNVYRFYNSPLHF
>-|15|TRBJ2-7|TRBV29-1|-
TGCAGCGTTGATGGCGGGGATTGGGGATCCTACGAGCAGTACTTC
CSVDGGDWGSYEQYF
>TRBD2|15|TRBJ2-7|TRBV6-6|many
TGTGCCAGCAGAACCGGGACTAGCGGCTCCTACGAGCAGTACTTC
CASRTGTSGSYEQYF
>-|14|TRBJ1-1|TRBV27|-
TGTGCCAGCAGTATGGTTGGAGGAACGAAGGAGGCTTTCTTT
CASSMVGGTKEAFF
>TRBD1|15|TRBJ1-2|TRBV9|once
TGTGCCAGCAGCGGCCGGGACAGGGGAGACTATGGCTACACCTTC
CASSGRDRGDYGYTF
>-|14|TRBJ2-7|TRBV10-3|-
TGTGCCATCAGCGGACTGAACCTCTCCTACGAGCAGTACTTC
CAISGLNLSYEQYF
>TRBD2|17|TRBJ2-7|TRBV11-2|-
TGTGCCAGCAGCTTAGTTTGGCGGCAGGCGGGGGGCTACGAGCAGTACTTC
CASSLVWRQAGGYEQYF
>TRBD1|16|TRBJ1-3|TRBV5-1|few
TGCGCCAGCAGCTTGGGGGCAGGGGGCACTGGAAACACCATATATTTT
CASSLGAGGTGNTIYF
>TRBD2|15|TRBJ2-7|TRBV7-2|-
TGTGCCAGCAGCACAAGAGAGCGGGAGACATACGAGCAGTACTTC
CASSTRERETYEQYF
>TRBD1|16|TRBJ1-5|TRBV7-9|-
TGTGCCAGCAGCGCATACGGGACAGGGCACAATCAGCCCCAGCATTTT
CASSAYGTGHNQPQHF
>TRBD1|14|TRBJ2-3|TRBV7-2|-
TGTGCCAGCAGCTTCGACAGGGGAACTGATACGCAGTATTTT
CASSFDRGTDTQYF
>TRBD2|15|TRBJ2-1|TRBV29-1|-
TGCAGCGTTGGTAGCGGGAGAGATTCCTACAATGAGCAGTTCTTC
CSVGSGRDSYNEQFF
>-|15|TRBJ1-6|TRBV19|-
TGTGCCAGTAGTACTAGGACGGGAATGGATTCACCCCTCCACTTT
CASSTRTGMDSPLHF
>TRBD2|14|TRBJ2-7|TRBV6-5|-
TGTGCCAGCAGTTTGGCTAATAGCGGGTCCGAGCAGTACTTC
CASSLANSGSEQYF
>TRBD2|14|TRBJ2-3|TRBV6-2/TRBV6-3|-
TGTGCCAGCAGTAAAGGACTAGCCACAGATACGCAGTATTTT
CASSKGLATDTQYF
>TRBD2|18|TRBJ2-2|TRBV7-3|-
TGTGCCAGCAGACCCGGGACTAGCGGGAATATCGGTGTCGGGGAGCTGTTTTTT
CASRPGTSGNIGVGELFF
>TRBD2|17|TRBJ2-1|TRBV7-3|-
TGTGCCAGCAGCTTAGTCGGAACTAGCGGGATAAACAATGAGCAGTTCTTC
CASSLVGTSGINNEQFF
>-|12|TRBJ2-1|TRBV13|-
TGTGCCAGCAGCCTGACTTTACATGAGCAGTTCTTC
CASSLTLHEQFF
>TRBD2|17|TRBJ2-1|TRBV23-1|-
TGCGCCAGCAGCATACTCCCGGGACTAGCGGGAGATATCGAGCAGTTCTTC
CASSILPGLAGDIEQFF
>-|19|TRBJ2-1|TRBV6-4|-
TGTGCCAGCAGCCCTCAGGGTGTCTCTCAAGCGAACTCCTACAATGAGCAGTTCTTC
CASSPQGVSQANSYNEQFF
>-|15|TRBJ1-3|TRBV18|once
TGTGCCAGCTCACCAGCGACAGACTCTGGAAACACCATATATTTT
CASSPATDSGNTIYF
>TRBD2|16|TRBJ2-2|TRBV28|-
TGTGCCAGCAGCCGACTAGCGGACGCGAACACCGGGGAGCTGTTTTTT
CASSRLADANTGELFF
>-|17|TRBJ1-3|TRBV30|-
TGTGCCTGGAGTGTATCAGCAGGGGCCAGCTCTGGAAACACCATATATTTT
CAWSVSAGASSGNTIYF
>TRBD2|18|TRBJ2-3|TRBV28|-
TGTGCCAGCAGCTCACTGGGTCTCCGGGACTACTATGCAGATACGCAGTATTTT
CASSSLGLRDYYADTQYF
>-|14|TRBJ1-1|TRBV3-1/TRBV3-2|-
TGTGCCAGCAGCCTGGGACACATGAACACTGAAGCTTTCTTT
CASSLGHMNTEAFF
>-|11|TRBJ2-1|TRBV28|-
TGTGCCAGCAGTTTCATCAATGAGCAGTTCTTC
CASSFINEQFF
>TRBD1|14|TRBJ2-7|TRBV7-8|-
TGTGCCAGCAGCCAACAGTCCTGGGACAGGGGGCCCCTCTTC
CASSQQSWDRGPLF
>-|14|TRBJ1-4|TRBV19|-
TGTGCCAGCCGACCGGGGGTAACTAATGAAAAACTGTTTTTT
CASRPGVTNEKLFF
>TRBD1|19|TRBJ1-2|TRBV4-1|once
TGCGCCAGCAGCCGAGACTGGGCCGGGACAGCCTCGAGAAGCTATGGCTACACCTTC
CASSRDWAGTASRSYGYTF
>-|14|TRBJ1-1|TRBV19|-
TGTGCCAGTAGTATAGGGCGGGCGAACACTGAAGCTTTCTTT
CASSIGRANTEAFF
>-|14|TRBJ2-1|TRBV7-3|-
TGTGCCAGCAGCTTAGGAGCTACAAACAATGAGCAGTTCTTC
CASSLGATNNEQFF
>-|15|TRBJ1-1|TRBV18|-
TGTGCCAGCTCACTACCGGTGGCAGGGGCCACTGAAGCTTTCTTT
CASSLPVAGATEAFF
>TRBD1|14|TRBJ2-1|TRBV11-1|-
TGTGCCAGCAGCTTAGGCAGGGACAGGAATGAGCAGTTCTTC
CASSLGRDRNEQFF
>TRBD1|20|TRBJ1-5|TRBV24-1|-
TGTGCCACCAGTGATTCATCCGGGACAGGGGGGTTAGGTAGATATCAGCCCCAGCATTTT
CATSDSSGTGGLGRYQPQHF
>TRBD1|16|TRBJ2-2|TRBV9|-
TGTGCCAGCAGCGTAGTAGGACAGGGGGCCACCGGGGAGCTGTTTTTT
CASSVVGQGATGELFF
>TRBD1|15|TRBJ2-5|TRBV12-5|-
TGTGCTAGTGGCAGCGGGACAGGGTACCAAGAGACCCAGTACTTC
CASGSGTGYQETQYF
>TRBD1|18|TRBJ1-1|TRBV18|-
TGTGCCAGCTCACCTCAAGGGACAGCGATCTACTCTAACACTGAAGCTTTCTTT
CASSPQGTAIYSNTEAFF
>-|17|TRBJ2-6|TRBV5-1|-
TGCGCCAGCAGCCTTTCGACACACAGCTCTGGGGCCAACGTCCTGACTTTC
CASSLSTHSSGANVLTF
>TRBD1|17|TRBJ1-4|TRBV28|-
TGTGCCAGCAGTTCCCCCTACAGGGGACAAGTATCCGGAAAACTGTTTTTT
CASSSPYRGQVSGKLFF
>TRBD1|16|TRBJ1-4|TRBV19|-
TGTGCCAGTAGTATTAGGCAGGGGGCACGGAATGAAAAACTGTTTTTT
CASSIRQGARNEKLFF
>TRBD1|14|TRBJ1-5|TRBV19|-
TGTGCCACCTGGGACAGGGCCATCAATCAGCCCCAGCATTTT
CATWDRAINQPQHF
>-|11|TRBJ1-1|TRBV7-9|-
TGTGCCAGCAGCTTCGACACTGAAGCTTTCTTT
CASSFDTEAFF
>-|13|TRBJ2-1|TRBV29-1|-
TGCAGCGCCTATACGAGCTCCTACAATGAGCAGTTCTTC
CSAYTSSYNEQFF
>-|17|TRBJ2-1|TRBV4-2|-
TGTGCCAGCAGCCGACTTGGCACCGGCCTACCCTACAATGAGCAGTTCTTC
CASSRLGTGLPYNEQFF
>TRBD1|13|TRBJ1-1|TRBV11-3|-
TGTGCCAGCAGCCCGACAGGGAGCACTGAAGCTTTCTTT
CASSPTGSTEAFF
>-|15|TRBJ1-2|TRBV5-1|-
TGCGCCAGCAGCTTAAGGGACACAGCTAACTATGGCTACACCTTC
CASSLRDTANYGYTF
>TRBD1|15|TRBJ1-1|TRBV28|-
TGTGCCAGCAGTGAATCAGGGGGCGGGGGCACTGAAGCTTTCTTT
CASSESGGGGTEAFF
>TRBD1|16|TRBJ1-2|TRBV3-1/TRBV3-2|-
TGTGCCAGCAGCCAAGGATCCTACAGGGGGGAGTATGGCTACACCTTC
CASSQGSYRGEYGYTF